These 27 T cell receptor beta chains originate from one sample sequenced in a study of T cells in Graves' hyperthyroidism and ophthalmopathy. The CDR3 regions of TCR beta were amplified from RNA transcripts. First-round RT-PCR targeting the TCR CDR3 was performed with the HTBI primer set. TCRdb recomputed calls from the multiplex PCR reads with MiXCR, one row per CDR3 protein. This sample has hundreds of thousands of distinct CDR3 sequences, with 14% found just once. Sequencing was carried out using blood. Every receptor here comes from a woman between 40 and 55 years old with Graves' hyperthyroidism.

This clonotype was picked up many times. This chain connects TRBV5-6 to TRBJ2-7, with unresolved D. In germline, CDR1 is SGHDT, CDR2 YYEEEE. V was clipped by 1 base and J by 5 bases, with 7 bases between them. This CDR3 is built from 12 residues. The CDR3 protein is CASSLRLNEQYF. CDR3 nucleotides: TGTGCCAGCAGCTTGAGGCTGAACGAGCAGTACTTC.

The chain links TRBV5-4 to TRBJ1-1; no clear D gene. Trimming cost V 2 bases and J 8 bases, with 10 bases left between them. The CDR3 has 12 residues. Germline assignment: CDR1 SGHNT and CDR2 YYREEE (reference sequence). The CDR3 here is CASSFIPGEAFF. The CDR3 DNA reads TGTGCCAGCAGCTTCATACCGGGAGAAGCTTTCTTT.

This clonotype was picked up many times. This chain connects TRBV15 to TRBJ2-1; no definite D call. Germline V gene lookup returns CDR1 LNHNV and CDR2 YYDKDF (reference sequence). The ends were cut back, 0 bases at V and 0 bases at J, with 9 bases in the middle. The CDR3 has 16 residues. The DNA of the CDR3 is TGTGCCACCAGCAGAGATAAGGGTTTCTCCTACAATGAGCAGTTCTTC. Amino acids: CATSRDKGFSYNEQFF.

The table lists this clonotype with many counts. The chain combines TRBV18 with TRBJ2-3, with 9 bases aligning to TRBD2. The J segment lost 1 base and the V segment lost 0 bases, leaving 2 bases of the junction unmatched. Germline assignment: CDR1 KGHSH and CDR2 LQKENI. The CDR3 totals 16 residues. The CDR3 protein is CASSPPGLAGTDTQYF. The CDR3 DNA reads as TGTGCCAGCTCACCACCGGGACTAGCTGGCACAGATACGCAGTATTTT.

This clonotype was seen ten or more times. The CDR3 DNA reads TGTGCCAGCAGCGGGCCGACATATGAAAAACTGTTTTTT. It yields the protein CASSGPTYEKLFF. The chain uses TRBV12-3 or TRBV12-4 and TRBJ1-4; no clear D gene. The CDR3 sequence is 13 residues long. The V and J ends lost 6 bases and 6 bases respectively, with 11 bases between them.

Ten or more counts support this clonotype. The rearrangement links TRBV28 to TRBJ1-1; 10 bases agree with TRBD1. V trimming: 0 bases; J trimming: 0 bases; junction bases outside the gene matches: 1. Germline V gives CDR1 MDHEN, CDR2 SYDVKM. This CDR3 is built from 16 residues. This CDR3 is CASSLWTGGMNTEAFF. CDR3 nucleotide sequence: TGTGCCAGCAGTTTATGGACAGGGGGCATGAACACTGAAGCTTTCTTT.

The CDR3: CASSIDGVNTEAFF. CDR3 nucleotide sequence: TGTGCCAGTAGTATAGATGGGGTGAACACTGAAGCTTTCTTT. This chain connects TRBV19 to TRBJ1-1; D is unresolved. V was shortened by 0 bases and J by 0 bases, with 5 bases between the two germline ends. Germline V gives CDR1 LNHDA, CDR2 SQIVND (reference sequence). This CDR3 has 14 residues. Together with reference TRBV19 and TRBJ1-1, the CDR3 gives the full variable domain: DGGITQSPKYLFRKEGQNVTLSCEQNLNHDAMYWYRQDPGQGLRLIYYSQIVNDFQKGDIAEGYSVSREKKESFPLTVTSAQKNPTAFYLCASSIDGVNTEAFFGQGTRLTVV.

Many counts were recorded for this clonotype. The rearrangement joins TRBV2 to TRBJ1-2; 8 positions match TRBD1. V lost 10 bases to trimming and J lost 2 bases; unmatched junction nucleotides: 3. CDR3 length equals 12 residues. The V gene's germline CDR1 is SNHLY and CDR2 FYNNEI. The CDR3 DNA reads TGTGCCACTCGGACAGGGAACTATGGCTACACCTTC. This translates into CATRTGNYGYTF. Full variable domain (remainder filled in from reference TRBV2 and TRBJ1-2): EPEVTQTPSHQVTQMGQEVILRCVPISNHLYFYWYRQILGQKVEFLVSFYNNEISEKSEIFDDQFSVERPDGSNFTLKIRSTKLEDSAMYFCATRTGNYGYTFGSGTRLTVV.

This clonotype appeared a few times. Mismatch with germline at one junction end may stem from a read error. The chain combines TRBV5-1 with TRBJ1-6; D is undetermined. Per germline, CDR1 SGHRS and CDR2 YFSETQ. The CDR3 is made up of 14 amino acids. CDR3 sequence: CASSLASYTSPLHF. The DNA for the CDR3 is TGCGCCAGCAGCTTGGCTTCGTATACTTCACCCCTCCACTTT.

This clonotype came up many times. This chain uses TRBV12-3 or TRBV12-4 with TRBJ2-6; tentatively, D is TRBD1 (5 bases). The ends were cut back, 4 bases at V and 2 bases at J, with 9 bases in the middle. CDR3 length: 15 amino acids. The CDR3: CASSSRVTGANVLTF. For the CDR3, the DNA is TGTGCCAGCAGTTCCAGGGTGACTGGGGCCAACGTCCTGACTTTC.

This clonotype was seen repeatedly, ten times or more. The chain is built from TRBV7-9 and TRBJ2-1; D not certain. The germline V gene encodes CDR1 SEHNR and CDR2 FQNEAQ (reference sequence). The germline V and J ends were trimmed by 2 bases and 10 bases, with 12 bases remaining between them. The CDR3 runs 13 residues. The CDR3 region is CASSLPTLGEQFF. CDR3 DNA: TGTGCCAGCAGCTTACCGACTCTGGGAGAGCAGTTCTTC.

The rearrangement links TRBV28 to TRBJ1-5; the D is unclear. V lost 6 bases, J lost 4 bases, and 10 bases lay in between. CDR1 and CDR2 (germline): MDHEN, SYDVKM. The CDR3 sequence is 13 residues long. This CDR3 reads CASSKLLNQPQHF. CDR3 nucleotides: TGTGCCAGCAGCAAATTGCTTAATCAGCCCCAGCATTTT.

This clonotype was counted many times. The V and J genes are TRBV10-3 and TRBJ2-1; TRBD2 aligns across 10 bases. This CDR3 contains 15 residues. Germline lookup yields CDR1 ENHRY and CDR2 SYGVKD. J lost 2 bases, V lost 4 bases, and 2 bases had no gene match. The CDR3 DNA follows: TGTGCCATCAGTGGGGGGACTAGCGCCTACAATGAGCAGTTCTTC. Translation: CAISGGTSAYNEQFF.

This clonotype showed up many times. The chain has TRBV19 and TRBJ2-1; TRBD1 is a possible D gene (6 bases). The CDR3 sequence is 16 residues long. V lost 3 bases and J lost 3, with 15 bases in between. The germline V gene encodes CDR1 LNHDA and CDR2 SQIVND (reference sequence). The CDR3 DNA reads TGTGCCAGTAGTATCCAGGGGTTGGCCATCTACAATGAGCAGTTCTTC. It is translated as CASSIQGLAIYNEQFF.

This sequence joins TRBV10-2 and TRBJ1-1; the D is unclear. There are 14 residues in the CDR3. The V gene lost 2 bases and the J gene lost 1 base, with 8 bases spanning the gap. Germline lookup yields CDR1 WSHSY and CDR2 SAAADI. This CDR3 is CASSEIPGNTEAFF. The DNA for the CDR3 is TGCGCCAGCAGTGAGATCCCAGGGAACACTGAAGCTTTCTTT.

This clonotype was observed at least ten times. The CDR3 reads CSVEVANMNTEAFF. DNA for the CDR3: TGCAGCGTTGAAGTGGCCAATATGAACACTGAAGCTTTCTTT. J is TRBJ1-1 and V is TRBV29-1; D not certain. The V end was cut by 1 base, the J end by 0 bases, with 9 bases between. Per germline, CDR1 SQVTM and CDR2 ANQGSEA. This CDR3 spans 14 amino acids.

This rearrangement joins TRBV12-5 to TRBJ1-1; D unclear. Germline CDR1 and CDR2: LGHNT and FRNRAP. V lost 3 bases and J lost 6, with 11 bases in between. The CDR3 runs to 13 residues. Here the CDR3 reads CASGLVVSPEAFF. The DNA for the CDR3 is TGTGCTAGTGGTTTAGTTGTTTCCCCTGAAGCTTTCTTT. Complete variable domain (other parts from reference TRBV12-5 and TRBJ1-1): DARVTQTPRHKVTEMGQEVTMRCQPILGHNTVFWYRQTMMQGLELLAYFRNRAPLDDSGMPKDRFSAEMPDATLATLKIQPSEPRDSAVYFCASGLVVSPEAFFGQGTRLTVV.

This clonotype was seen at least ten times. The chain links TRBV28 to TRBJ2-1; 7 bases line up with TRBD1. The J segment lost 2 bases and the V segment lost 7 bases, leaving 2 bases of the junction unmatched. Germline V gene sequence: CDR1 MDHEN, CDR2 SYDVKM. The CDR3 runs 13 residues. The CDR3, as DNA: TGTGCCAGCAAGGGGGCCCCCTACAATGAGCAGTTCTTC. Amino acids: CASKGAPYNEQFF.

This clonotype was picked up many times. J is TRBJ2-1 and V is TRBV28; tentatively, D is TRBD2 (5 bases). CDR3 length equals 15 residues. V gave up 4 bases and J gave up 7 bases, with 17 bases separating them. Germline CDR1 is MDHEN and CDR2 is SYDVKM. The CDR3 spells CASSSSTSRGNEQFF. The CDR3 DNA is TGTGCCAGCAGTTCGAGCACGTCCCGGGGAAATGAGCAGTTCTTC.

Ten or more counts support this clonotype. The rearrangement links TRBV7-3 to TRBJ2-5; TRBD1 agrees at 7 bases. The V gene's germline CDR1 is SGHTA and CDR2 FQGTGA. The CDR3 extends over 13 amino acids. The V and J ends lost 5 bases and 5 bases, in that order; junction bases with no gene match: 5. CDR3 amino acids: CASSRGQSETQYF. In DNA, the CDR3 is TGTGCCAGCAGCAGGGGACAGTCCGAGACCCAGTACTTC.

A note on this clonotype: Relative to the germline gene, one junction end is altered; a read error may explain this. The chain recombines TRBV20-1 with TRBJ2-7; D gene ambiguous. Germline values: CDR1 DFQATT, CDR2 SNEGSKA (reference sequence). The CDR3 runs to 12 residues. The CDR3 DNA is TGCAGTGCTGGAGATCCGACCTACGAGCAGTACTTC. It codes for CSAGDPTYEQYF.

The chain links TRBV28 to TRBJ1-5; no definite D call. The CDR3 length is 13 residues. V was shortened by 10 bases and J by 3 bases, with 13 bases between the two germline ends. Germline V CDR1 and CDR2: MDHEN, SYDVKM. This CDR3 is CATKKVDNQPQHF. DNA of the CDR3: TGTGCCACCAAGAAAGTGGACAATCAGCCCCAGCATTTT.

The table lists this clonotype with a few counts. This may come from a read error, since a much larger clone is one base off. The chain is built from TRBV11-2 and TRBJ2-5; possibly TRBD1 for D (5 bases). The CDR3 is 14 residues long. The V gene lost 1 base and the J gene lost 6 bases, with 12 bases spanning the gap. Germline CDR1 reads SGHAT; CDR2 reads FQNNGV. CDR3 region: CASSLGRQIKTQYF. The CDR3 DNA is TGTGCCAGCAGCTTAGGACGACAGATCAAGACCCAGTACTTC.

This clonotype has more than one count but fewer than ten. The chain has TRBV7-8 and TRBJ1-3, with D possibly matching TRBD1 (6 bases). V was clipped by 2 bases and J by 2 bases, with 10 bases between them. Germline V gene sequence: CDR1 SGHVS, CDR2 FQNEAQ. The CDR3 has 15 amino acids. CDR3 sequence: CASSLQSGAGNTIYF. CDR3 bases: TGTGCCAGCAGCTTACAGTCAGGGGCTGGAAACACCATATATTTT. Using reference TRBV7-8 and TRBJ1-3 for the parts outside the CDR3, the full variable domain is GAGVSQSPRYKVAKRGQDVALRCDPISGHVSLFWYQQALGQGPEFLTYFQNEAQLDKSGLPSDRFFAERPEGSVSTLKIQRTQQEDSAVYLCASSLQSGAGNTIYFGEGSWLTVV.

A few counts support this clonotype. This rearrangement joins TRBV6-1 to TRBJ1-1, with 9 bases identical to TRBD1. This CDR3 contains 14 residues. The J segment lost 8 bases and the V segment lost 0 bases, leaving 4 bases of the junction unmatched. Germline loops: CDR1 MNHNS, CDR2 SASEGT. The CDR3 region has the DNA TGTGCCAGCAGTGAAGCGCCGGACAGGGGAGAAGCTTTCTTT. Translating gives CASSEAPDRGEAFF.

This CDR3 reads CASSIGETSGSVQYF. In nucleotides, the CDR3 is TGTGCCAGTAGTATAGGAGAGACTAGCGGGAGCGTGCAGTACTTC. The chain couples TRBV19 to TRBJ2-7, with 12 bases aligning to TRBD2. The germline V gene has CDR1 LNHDA and CDR2 SQIVND (reference sequence). Trimming at V came to 1 base and at J to 9 bases, leaving 7 bases not matched to a gene. This CDR3 has 15 amino acids.

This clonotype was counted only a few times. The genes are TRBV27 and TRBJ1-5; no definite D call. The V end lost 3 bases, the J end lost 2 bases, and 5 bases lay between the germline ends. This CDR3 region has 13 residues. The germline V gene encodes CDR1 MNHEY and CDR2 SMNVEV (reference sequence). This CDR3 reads CASSFGRNQPQHF. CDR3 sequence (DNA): TGTGCCAGCAGTTTCGGACGCAATCAGCCCCAGCATTTT.